The rows below give T cell receptor beta chains drawn from one sample of a study of OX40 agonist ivuxolimab in advanced cancers. Measured with immunoSEQ multiplex PCR; TCRdb has only the in-frame clones, and not every one. The repertoire consists of under 75,000 clones, with 85% to 95% occurring once and the leading ten covering more than 20%. Material: CD4+ or CD8+ T cells sorted from blood, obtained in a trial of the OX40 agonist ivuxolimab. All receptors derive from an adult with an advanced solid tumor such as melanoma, head and neck, liver or kidney cancer. Both conserved end residues are part of each CDR3. The order of the fields is clone size, J gene, CDR3 length, V gene, CDR3 protein. Not all rows give a size; the values are once, few, many and, for expanded clones, a class.

>few|TRBJ1-1|11|TRBV30
CAWRRNTEAFF
>NA|TRBJ2-5|12|TRBV15
CATSPPFEPQYF
>NA|TRBJ2-5|13|TRBV4-1
CASSQALEGPQYF
>NA|TRBJ2-2|16|TRBV5-1
CASSLVGTSGTGELFF
>NA|TRBJ1-5|13|TRBV2
CASGQGGYQPQHF
>NA|TRBJ2-7|11|TRBV7-9
CASRAGYEQYF
>few|TRBJ2-7|16|TRBV29-1
CSALTSGSGRPYEQYF
>NA|TRBJ1-2|11|TRBV6-6
CASSYSQGATF
>NA|TRBJ2-1|15|TRBV4-3
CASSHLTSPNNEQFF
>NA|TRBJ2-3|15|TRBV30
CAWWASGRYTDTQYF
>NA|TRBJ2-7|15|TRBV28
CASSPRQARSYEQYF
>NA|TRBJ2-1|15|TRBV9
CASSPEAGGVNEQFF
>NA|TRBJ1-1|15|TRBV5-1
CASSLNGAMNTEAFF
>NA|NA|14|TRBV7-9
CASSPEASHYEQYF
>NA|TRBJ2-2|15|TRBV7-8
CASSAAGVYTGELFF
>NA|TRBJ2-6|16|TRBV4-1
CASSQGGVPGANVLTF
>NA|TRBJ2-1|16|TRBV5-1
CASSFHSGRANNEQFF
>NA|TRBJ2-7|16|TRBV29-1
CSVEEGRDRATYEQYF
>once|TRBJ2-7|13|TRBV6-6
CASSYSDVYEQYF